This T cell receptor beta chain was retrieved from a study of T cells after yellow fever vaccination. The CDR3 length is 17 residues. The trim removed 3 bases at V and 8 bases at J, leaving 16 bases unmatched. Germline values: CDR1 DFQATT, CDR2 SNEGSKA (reference sequence). This clonotype was seen only a few times. TCRdb fed the 5' RACE reads into MiXCR, producing one record per CDR3 protein. The sample holds fewer than 350,000 distinct CDR3 sequences, 8% to 10% seen once. The TCR originated in a man younger than 35 who received the YFV17D yellow fever vaccine. Material: PBMCs, obtained on the day of the first yellow fever vaccination. The V gene is TRBV20-1, the J gene TRBJ2-1; TRBD1 agrees at 10 bases. This chain's CDR3 is CSARDYWRQGAFDEQFF. CDR3 nucleotide sequence: TGCAGTGCTAGGGATTACTGGCGACAGGGGGCATTTGATGAGCAGTTCTTC.